This TCR beta chain stems from a study of cytomegalovirus exposure and HLA in healthy donors. Some clones are missing from TCRdb's copy, which holds only in-frame ones; the method was immunoSEQ multiplex PCR. The sample contains about 150,000 clones, 85% to 95% of which appear only once. CDR1 and CDR2 (germline): MNHEY, SVGAGI. The CDR3 covers 14 residues. The V gene end was trimmed by 5 bases and the J gene end by 6 bases; junction bases not matched to a gene: 6. Study results and limitations: Reports described diagnosis of cytomegalovirus status by the classifier as highly specific and sensitive.

Remarks on this clone: The antigen remains undetermined.

The receptor was derived from a man between 18 and 29 years old in good health and CMV-seropositive. Source material: PBMCs. The rearrangement links TRBV6-5 to TRBJ2-2, with 7 bases lining up with TRBD1. This CDR3 reads CASSRNRGSGELFF. In nucleotides, the CDR3 is TGTGCCAGCAGTAGAAACAGGGGTTCCGGGGAGCTGTTTTTT.